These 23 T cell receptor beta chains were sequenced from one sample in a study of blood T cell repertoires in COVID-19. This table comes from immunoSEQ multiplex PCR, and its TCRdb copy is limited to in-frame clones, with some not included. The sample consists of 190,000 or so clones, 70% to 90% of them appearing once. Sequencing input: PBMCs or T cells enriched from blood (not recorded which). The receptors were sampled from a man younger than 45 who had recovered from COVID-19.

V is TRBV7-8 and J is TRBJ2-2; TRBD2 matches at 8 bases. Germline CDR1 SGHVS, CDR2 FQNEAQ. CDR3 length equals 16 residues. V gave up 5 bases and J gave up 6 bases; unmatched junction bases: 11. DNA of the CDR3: TGTGCCAGCAGCCGAGTTTGGCGGGAGGCCGCCGGGGAGCTGTTTTTT. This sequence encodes CASSRVWREAAGELFF.

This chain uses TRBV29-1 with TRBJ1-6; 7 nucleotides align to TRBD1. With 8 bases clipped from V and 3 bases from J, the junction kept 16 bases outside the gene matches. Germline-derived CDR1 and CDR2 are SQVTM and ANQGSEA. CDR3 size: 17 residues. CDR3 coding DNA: TGCAGCCATTGTTCCAAGGGGGCAGTCTACTATAATTCACCCCTCCACTTT. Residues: CSHCSKGAVYYNSPLHF.

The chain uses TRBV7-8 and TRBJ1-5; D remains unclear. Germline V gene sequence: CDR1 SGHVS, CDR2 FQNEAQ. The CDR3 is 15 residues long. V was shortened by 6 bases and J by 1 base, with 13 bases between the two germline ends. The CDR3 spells CASSFLTQSNQPQHF. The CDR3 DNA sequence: TGTGCCAGCAGTTTCCTGACACAGAGCAATCAGCCCCAGCATTTT. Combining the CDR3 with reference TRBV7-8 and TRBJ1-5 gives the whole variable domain GAGVSQSPRYKVAKRGQDVALRCDPISGHVSLFWYQQALGQGPEFLTYFQNEAQLDKSGLPSDRFFAERPEGSVSTLKIQRTQQEDSAVYLCASSFLTQSNQPQHFGDGTRLSIL.

CDR3 sequence reads: CASSQDAGSNEQFF. The CDR3 region has the DNA TGTGCCAGCAGCCAAGATGCGGGAAGCAATGAGCAGTTCTTC. J is TRBJ2-1 and V is TRBV4-2; the D gene is possibly TRBD2 (6 bases). V lost 0 bases and J 6 bases, leaving 9 bases between the germline ends. CDR3 length equals 14 residues. Germline loops: CDR1 LGHNA, CDR2 YNFKEQ.

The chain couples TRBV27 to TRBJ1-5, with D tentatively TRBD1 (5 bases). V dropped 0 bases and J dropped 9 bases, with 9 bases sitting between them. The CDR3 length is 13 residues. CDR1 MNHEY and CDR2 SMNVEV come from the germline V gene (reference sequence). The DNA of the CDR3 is TGTGCCAGCAGTTTATCTGGGGCCCGGCCCCAGCATTTT. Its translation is CASSLSGARPQHF.

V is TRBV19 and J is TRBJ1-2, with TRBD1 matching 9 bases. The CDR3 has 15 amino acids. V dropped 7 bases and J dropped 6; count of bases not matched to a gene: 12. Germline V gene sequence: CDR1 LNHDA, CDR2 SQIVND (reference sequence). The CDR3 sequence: CASIRTGEAYDGYTF. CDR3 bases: TGTGCCAGTATTCGGACAGGGGAGGCCTATGATGGCTACACCTTC.

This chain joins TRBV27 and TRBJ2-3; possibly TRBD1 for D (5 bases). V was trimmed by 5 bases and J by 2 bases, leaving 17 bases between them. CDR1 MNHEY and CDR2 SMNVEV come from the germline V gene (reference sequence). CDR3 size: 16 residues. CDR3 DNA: TGTGCCAGCAGTCGATCGGGCAGGGCCCCCACAGATACGCAGTATTTT. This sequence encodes CASSRSGRAPTDTQYF.

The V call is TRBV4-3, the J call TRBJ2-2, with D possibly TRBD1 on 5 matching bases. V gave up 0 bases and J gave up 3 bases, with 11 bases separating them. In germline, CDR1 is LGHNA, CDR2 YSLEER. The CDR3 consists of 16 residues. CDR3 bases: TGCGCCAGCAGCCAAGAGTACAGGTTATACACCGGGGAGCTGTTTTTT. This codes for CASSQEYRLYTGELFF.

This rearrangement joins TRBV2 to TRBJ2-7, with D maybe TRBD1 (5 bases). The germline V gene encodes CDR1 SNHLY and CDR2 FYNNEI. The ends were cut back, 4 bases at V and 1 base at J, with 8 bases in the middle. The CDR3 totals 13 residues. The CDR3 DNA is TGTGCCAGCAGTGTCTCAGGGTCCTACGAGCAGTACTTC. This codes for CASSVSGSYEQYF.

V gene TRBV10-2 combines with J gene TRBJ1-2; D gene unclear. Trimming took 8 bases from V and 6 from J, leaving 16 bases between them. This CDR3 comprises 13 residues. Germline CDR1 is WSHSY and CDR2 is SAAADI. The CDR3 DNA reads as TGCGCCAGCTTCGGGAGGGTAGAGGATGGCTACACCTTC. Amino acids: CASFGRVEDGYTF.

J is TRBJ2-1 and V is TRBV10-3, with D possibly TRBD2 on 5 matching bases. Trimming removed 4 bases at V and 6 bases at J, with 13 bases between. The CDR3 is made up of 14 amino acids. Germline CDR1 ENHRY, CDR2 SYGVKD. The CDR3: CAISGTGKGNEQFF. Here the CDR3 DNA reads TGTGCCATCAGTGGGACGGGAAAGGGCAATGAGCAGTTCTTC.

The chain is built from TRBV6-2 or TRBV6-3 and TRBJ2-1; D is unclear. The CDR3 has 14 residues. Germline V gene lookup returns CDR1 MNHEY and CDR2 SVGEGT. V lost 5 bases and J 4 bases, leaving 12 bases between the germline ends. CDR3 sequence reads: CASSPSATYNEQFF. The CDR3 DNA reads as TGTGCCAGCAGTCCCAGCGCAACATACAATGAGCAGTTCTTC.

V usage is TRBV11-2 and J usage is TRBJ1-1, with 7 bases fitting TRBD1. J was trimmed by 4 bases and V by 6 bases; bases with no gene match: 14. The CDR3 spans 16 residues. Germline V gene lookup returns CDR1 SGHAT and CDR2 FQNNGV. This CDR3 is CASRDRTGSVRTEAFF. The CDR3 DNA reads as TGTGCCAGCAGGGATAGGACAGGTTCCGTACGCACTGAAGCTTTCTTT.

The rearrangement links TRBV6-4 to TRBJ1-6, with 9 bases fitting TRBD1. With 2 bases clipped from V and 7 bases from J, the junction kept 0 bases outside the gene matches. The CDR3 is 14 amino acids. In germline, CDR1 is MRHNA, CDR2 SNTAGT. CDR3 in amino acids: CASSDGTGNSPLHF. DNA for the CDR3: TGTGCCAGCAGTGACGGGACAGGGAATTCACCCCTCCACTTT.

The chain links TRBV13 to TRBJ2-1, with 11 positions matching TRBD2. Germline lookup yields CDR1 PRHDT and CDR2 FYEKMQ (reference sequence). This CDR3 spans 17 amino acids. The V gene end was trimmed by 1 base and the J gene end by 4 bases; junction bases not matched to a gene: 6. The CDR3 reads CASSLVAGGPIYNEQFF. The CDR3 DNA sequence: TGTGCCAGCAGCTTAGTAGCGGGGGGGCCTATATACAATGAGCAGTTCTTC.

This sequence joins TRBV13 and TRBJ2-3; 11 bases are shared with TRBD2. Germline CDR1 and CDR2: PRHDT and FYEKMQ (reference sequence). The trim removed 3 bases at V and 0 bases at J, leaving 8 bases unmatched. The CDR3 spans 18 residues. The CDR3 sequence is CASSFPSGGNTSTDTQYF. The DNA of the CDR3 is TGTGCCAGCAGCTTTCCTAGCGGGGGGAATACTAGCACAGATACGCAGTATTTT.

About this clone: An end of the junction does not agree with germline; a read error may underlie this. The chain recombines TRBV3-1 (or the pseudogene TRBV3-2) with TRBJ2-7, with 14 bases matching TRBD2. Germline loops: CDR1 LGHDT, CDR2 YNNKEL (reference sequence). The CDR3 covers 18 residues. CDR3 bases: TGTGCCAGCAGCCGATCCGGGACTAGCGGGAGAGGATCCTCCGAGCAGTACTTC. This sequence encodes CASSRSGTSGRGSSEQYF.

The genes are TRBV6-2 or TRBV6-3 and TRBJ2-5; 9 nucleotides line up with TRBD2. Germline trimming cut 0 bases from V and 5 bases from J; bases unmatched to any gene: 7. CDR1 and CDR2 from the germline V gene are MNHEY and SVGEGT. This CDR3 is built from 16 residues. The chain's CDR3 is CASSYSSSGSVETQYF. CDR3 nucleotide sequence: TGTGCCAGCAGTTACTCGAGTAGCGGGAGTGTTGAGACCCAGTACTTC.

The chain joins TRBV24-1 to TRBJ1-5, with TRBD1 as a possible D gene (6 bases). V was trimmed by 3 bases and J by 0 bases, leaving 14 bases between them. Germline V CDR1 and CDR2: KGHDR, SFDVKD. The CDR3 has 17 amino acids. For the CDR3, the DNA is TGTGCCACCAGTGATGGCGACAGGAGATATAGCAATCAGCCCCAGCATTTT. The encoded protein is CATSDGDRRYSNQPQHF.

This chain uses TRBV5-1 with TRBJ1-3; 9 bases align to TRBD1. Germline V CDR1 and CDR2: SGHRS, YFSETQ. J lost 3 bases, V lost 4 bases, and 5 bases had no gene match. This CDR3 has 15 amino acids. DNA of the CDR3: TGCGCCAGCAGCCCGGGGGACAGGGATGGAAACACCATATATTTT. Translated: CASSPGDRDGNTIYF. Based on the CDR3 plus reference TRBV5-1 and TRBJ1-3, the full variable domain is KAGVTQTPRYLIKTRGQQVTLSCSPISGHRSVSWYQQTPGQGLQFLFEYFSETQRNKGNFPGRFSGRQFSNSRSEMNVSTLELGDSALYLCASSPGDRDGNTIYFGEGSWLTVV.

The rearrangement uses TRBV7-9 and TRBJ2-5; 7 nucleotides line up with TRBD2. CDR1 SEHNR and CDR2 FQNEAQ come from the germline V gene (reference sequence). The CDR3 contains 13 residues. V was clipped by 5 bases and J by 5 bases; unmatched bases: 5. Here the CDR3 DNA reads TGTGCCAGCAGCCTAGGGAGGGGCGAGACCCAGTACTTC. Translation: CASSLGRGETQYF.

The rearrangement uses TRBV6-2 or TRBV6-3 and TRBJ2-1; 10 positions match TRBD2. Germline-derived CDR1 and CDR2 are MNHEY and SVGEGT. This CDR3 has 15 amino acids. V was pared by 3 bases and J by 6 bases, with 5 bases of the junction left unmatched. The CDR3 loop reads CASSYYTSGANEQFF. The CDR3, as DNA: TGTGCCAGCAGTTATTACACTAGCGGGGCCAATGAGCAGTTCTTC.

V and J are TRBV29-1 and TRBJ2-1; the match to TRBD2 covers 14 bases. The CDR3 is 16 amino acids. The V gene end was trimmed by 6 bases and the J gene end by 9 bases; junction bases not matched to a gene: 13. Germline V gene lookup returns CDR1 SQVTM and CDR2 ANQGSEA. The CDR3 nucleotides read TGCAGCGTAAGACTAGCGGGAGGGCCCAGGATAAGTGAGCAGTTCTTC. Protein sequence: CSVRLAGGPRISEQFF.